This T cell receptor (delta chain) originates from a study of gamma-delta T cells after stem cell transplantation. This CDR3 has 21 amino acids. The junction had 21 bases not matched to a gene; V was cut back by 2 bases and J by 0 bases. Germline values: CDR1 TSWWSYY, CDR2 QGS. TCRdb reanalysed the RT-PCR reads via CATT. The repertoire has some 2,500 delta-chain clones, about 22% of them found once; the top ten carry about 26%. Sequencing was performed on gamma-delta T cells. The chain combines TRDV1 with TRDJ1, with TRDD2 identical over 7 bases. This TCR came from a human donor. It is not recorded whose cells these are; they may come from a transplant donor. CDR3 loop: CALGESYPFLPVNTYTDKLIF. As DNA, the CDR3 is TGTGCTCTTGGGGAATCGTATCCCTTCCTTCCGGTGAATACATACACCGATAAACTCATCTTT.